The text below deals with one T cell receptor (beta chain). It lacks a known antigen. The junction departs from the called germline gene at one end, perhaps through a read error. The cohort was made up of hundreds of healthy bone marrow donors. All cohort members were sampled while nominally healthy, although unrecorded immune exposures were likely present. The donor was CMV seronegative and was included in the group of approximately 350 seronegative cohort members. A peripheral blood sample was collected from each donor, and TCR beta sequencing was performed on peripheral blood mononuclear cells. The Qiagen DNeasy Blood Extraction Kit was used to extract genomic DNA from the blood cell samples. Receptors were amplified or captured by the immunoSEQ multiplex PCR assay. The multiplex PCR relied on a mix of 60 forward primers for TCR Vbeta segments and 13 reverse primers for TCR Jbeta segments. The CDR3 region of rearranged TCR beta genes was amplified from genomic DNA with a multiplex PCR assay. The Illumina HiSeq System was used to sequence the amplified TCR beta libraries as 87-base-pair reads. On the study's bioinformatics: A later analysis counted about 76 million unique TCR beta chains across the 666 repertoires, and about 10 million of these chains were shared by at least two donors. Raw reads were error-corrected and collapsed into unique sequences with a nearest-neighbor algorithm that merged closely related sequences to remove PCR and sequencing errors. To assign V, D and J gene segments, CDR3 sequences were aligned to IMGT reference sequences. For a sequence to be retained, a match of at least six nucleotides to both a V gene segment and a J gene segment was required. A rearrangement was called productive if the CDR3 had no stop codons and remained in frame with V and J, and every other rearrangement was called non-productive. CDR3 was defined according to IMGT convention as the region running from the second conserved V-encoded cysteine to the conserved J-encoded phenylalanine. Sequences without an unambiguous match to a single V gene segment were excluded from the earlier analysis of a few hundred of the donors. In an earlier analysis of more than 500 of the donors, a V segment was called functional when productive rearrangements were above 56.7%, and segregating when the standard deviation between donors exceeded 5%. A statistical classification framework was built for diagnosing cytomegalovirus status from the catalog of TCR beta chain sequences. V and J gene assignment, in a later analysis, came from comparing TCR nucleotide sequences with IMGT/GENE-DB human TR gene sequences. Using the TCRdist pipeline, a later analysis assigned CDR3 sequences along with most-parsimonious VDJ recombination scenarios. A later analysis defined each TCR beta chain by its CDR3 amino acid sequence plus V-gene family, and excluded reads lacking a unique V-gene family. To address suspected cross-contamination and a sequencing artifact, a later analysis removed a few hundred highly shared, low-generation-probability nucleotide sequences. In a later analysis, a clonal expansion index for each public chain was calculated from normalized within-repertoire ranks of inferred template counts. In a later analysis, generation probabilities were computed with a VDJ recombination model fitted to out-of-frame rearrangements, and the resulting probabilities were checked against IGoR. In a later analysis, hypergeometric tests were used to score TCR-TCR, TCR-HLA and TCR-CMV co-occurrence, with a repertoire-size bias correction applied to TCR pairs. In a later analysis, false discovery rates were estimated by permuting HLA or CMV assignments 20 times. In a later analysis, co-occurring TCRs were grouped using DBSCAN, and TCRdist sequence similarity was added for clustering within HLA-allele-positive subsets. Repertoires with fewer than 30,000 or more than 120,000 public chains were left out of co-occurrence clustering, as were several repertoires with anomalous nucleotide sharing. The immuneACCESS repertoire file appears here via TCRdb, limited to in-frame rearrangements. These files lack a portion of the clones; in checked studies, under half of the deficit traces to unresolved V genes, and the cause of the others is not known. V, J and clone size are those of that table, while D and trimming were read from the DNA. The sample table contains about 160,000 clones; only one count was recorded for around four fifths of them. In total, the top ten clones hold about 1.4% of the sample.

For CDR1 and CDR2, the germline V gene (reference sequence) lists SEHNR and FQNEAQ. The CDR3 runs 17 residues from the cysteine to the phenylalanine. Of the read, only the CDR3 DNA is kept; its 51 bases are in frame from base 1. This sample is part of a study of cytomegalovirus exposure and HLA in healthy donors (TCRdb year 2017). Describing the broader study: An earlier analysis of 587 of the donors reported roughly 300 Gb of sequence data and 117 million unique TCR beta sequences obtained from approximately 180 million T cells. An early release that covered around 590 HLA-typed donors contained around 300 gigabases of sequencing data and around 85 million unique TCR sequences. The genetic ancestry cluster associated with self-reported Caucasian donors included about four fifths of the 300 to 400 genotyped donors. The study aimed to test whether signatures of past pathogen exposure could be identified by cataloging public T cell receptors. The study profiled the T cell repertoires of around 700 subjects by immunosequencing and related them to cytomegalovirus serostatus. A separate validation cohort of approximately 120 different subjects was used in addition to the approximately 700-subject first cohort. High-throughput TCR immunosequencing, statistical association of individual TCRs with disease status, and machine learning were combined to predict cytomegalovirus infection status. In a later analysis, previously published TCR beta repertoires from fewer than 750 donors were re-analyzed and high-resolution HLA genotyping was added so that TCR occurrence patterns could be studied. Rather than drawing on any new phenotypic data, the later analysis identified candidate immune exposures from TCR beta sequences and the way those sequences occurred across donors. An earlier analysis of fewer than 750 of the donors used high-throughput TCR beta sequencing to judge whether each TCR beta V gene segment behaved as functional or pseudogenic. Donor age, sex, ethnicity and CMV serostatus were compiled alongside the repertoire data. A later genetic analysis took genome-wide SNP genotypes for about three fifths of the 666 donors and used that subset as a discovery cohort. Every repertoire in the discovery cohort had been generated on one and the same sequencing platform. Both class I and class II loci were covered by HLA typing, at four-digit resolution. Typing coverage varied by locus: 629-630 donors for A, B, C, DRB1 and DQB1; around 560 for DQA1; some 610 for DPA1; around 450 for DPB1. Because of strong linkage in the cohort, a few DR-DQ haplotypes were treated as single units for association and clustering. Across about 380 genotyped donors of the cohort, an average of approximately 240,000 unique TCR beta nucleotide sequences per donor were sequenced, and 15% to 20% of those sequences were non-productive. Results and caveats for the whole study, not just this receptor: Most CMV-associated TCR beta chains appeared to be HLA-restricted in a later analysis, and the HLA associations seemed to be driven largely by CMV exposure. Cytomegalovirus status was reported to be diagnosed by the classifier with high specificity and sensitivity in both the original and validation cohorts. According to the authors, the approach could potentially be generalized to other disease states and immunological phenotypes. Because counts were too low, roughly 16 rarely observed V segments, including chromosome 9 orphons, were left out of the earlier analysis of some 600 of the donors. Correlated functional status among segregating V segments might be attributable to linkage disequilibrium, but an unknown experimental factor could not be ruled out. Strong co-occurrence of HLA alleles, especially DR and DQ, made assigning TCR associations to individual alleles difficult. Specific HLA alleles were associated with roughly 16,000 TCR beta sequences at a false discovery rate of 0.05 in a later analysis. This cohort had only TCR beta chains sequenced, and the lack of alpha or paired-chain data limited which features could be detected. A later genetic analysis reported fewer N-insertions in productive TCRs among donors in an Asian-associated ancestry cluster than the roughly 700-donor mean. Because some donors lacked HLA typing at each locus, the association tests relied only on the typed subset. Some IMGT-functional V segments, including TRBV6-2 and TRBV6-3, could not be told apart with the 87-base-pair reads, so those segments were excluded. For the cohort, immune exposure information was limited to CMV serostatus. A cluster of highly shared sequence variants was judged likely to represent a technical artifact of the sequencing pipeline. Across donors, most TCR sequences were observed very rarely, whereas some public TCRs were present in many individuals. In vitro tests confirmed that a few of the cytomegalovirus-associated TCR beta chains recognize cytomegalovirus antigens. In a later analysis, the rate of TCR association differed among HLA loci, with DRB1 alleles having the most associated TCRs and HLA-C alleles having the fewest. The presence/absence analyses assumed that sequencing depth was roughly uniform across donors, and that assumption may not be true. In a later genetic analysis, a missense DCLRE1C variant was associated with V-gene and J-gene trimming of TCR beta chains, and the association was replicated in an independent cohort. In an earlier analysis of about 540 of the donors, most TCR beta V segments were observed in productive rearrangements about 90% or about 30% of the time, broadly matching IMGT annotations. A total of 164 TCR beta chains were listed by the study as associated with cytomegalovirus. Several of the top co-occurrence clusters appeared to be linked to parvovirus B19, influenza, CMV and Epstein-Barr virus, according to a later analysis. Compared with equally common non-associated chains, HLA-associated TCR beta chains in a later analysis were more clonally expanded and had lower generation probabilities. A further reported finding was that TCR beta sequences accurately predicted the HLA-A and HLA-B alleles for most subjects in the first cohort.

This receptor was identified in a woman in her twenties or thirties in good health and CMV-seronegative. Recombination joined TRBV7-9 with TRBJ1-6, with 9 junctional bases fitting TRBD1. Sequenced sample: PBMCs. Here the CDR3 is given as CSSSPGTGNLVNSPLHF. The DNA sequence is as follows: TGTTCCAGCAGCCCCGGGACAGGGAATTTGGTTAATTCACCCCTCCACTTT. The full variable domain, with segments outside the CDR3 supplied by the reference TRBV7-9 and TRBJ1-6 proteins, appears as DTGVSQNPRHKITKRGQNVTFRCDPISEHNRLYWYRQTLGQGPEFLTYFQNEAQLEKSRLLSDRFSAERPKGSFSTLEIQRTEQGDSAMYLCSSSPGTGNLVNSPLHFGNGTRLTVT.